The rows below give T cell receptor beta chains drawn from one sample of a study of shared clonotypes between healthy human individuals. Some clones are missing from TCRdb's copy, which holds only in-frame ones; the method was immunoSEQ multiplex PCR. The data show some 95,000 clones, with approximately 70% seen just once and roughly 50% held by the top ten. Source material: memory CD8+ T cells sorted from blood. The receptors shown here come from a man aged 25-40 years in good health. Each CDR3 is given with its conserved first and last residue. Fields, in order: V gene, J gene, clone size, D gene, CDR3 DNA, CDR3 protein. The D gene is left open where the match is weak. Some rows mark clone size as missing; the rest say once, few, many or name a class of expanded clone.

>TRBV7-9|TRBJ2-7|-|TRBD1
TGTGCCAGCAGCTTTGCGACAGGGGGAGGACACGAGCAGTACTTC
CASSFATGGGHEQYF
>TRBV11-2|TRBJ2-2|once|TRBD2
TGTGCCAGCAGCTTAGTGGGAGGGGCAAGCACCGGGGAGCTGTTTTTT
CASSLVGGASTGELFF
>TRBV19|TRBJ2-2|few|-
TGTGCCAGTAGGCGGGCCGGGGAGCTGTTTTTT
CASRRAGELFF
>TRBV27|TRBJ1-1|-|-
TGTGCCAGCAGTTCCGATTCCGAGGCTTTCTTT
CASSSDSEAFF
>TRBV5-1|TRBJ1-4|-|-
TGCGCCAGCAGCTTGGGAACAAATGAAAAACTGTTTTTT
CASSLGTNEKLFF
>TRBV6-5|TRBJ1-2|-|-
TGTGCCAGCAGCTACCTATATGGCTACACCTTC
CASSYLYGYTF
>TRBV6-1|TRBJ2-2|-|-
TGTGCCAGCAGTGAACTACGGTCCCACGCTTTGACCGGGGAGCTGTTTTTT
CASSELRSHALTGELFF
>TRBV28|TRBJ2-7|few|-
TGTGCCAGCAGTTTATGGGGTGGGGGGCACTACGAGCAGTACTTC
CASSLWGGGHYEQYF
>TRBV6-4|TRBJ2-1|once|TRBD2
TGTGCCAGCAGTAAAGCGGGGGGGTCCTACAATGAGCAGTTCTTC
CASSKAGGSYNEQFF
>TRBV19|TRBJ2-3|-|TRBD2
TGTGCCAGTGGCCGGGGAGGGCCCACAGATACGCAGTATTTT
CASGRGGPTDTQYF
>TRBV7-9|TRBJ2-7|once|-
TGTGCCAGCAGCTTCGGGGATGGCTACGAGCAGTACTTC
CASSFGDGYEQYF
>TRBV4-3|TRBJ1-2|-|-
TGCGCCAGCAGCCAACAGGCTAACTATGGCTACACCTTC
CASSQQANYGYTF
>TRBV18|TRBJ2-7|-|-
TGTGCCAGCTCACCAGCAGGACAATACGAGCAGTACTTC
CASSPAGQYEQYF
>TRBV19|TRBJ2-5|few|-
TGTGCCAGTATCAAGTTCGGAGCGAGGGGAGAGACCCAGTACTTC
CASIKFGARGETQYF
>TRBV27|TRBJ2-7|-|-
TGTGCCAGCAGCCATCTGGCAGGGGTCTCCTACGAGCAGTACTTC
CASSHLAGVSYEQYF
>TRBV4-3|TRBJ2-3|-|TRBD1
TGCGCCAGCAGCCAAGCCGGTTATAGGACAGGGTATGGCTCAGGGGATACGCAGTATTTT
CASSQAGYRTGYGSGDTQYF
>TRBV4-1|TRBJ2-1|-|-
TGCGCCAGCAGCCAAGAATGGGGAATAGGTGAGCAGTTCTTC
CASSQEWGIGEQFF
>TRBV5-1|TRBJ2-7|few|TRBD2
TGCGCCAGCAGCTTGGATGGGACTAGTATCCAAGAGCAGTACTTC
CASSLDGTSIQEQYF
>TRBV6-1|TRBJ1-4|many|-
TGTGCCAGCAGCACGCATGGAGAGGATGAAAAACTGTTTTTT
CASSTHGEDEKLFF
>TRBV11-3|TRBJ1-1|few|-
TGTGCCAGCAGCCCGAAGACAGGTGTGAACACTGAAGCTTTCTTT
CASSPKTGVNTEAFF
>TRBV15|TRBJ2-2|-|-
TGTGCCACTTTAGATCCGAGAGGAACCGGGGAGCTGTTTTTT
CATLDPRGTGELFF
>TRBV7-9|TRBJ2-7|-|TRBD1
TGTGCCAGCAGCTTAGGGGACAGGGTAAGCTACGAGCAGTACTTC
CASSLGDRVSYEQYF
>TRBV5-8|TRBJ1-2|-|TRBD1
TGTGCCAGCAGCTTGTGGGACAGGGCTAATCCGGAGAACTATGGCTACACCTTC
CASSLWDRANPENYGYTF
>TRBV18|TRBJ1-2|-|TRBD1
TGTGCCAGCTCACCAGATCCAGGGGGTCGAGGCTATGGCTACACCTTC
CASSPDPGGRGYGYTF
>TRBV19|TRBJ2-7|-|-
TGTGCCAGTAGGGCACGTCCTACCACCGACTACGAGCAGTACTTC
CASRARPTTDYEQYF
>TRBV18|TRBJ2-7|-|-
TGTGCCAGCTCACCTCCTGACAGCAACGAGCAGTACTTC
CASSPPDSNEQYF
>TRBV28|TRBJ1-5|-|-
TGTGCCAGCGCGGGAACACACAATCAGCCCCAGCATTTT
CASAGTHNQPQHF
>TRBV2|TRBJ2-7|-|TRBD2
TGTGCCAGCAGGGGGCTAGCGGGCATCTACGAGCAGTACTTC
CASRGLAGIYEQYF
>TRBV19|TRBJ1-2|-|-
TGTGCCAGTAGTATCGAACAGCGCTATGGCTACACCTTC
CASSIEQRYGYTF
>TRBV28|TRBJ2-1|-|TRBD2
TGTGCCAGCAGATCCCGGAGAGCGGGATTAATCCTAGAAGAATCCTACAATGAGCAGTTCTTC
CASRSRRAGLILEESYNEQFF
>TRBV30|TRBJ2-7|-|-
TGTGCCTGGAGTGGGAATGGTAACGAGCAGTACTTC
CAWSGNGNEQYF
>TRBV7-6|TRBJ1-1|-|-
TGTGCCAGCAGCTTAGATCCCTCGGGCAGGGACACTGAAGCTTTCTTT
CASSLDPSGRDTEAFF
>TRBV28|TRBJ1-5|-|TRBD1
TGTGCCAGCAGGGGACAGAACAATCAGCCCCAGCATTTT
CASRGQNNQPQHF
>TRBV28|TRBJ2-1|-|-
TGTGCCAGCATGCGGAGCTGGAATGAGCAGTTCTTC
CASMRSWNEQFF
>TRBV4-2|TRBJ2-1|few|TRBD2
TGTGCCAGCAGCCATAGGACTAGCGGGTCCTACAATGAGCAGTTCTTC
CASSHRTSGSYNEQFF
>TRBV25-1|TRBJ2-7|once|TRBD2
TGTGCCAGCAGTGGTGGACTAGCGGGAGCCACTGAAACCTACGAGCAGTACTTC
CASSGGLAGATETYEQYF
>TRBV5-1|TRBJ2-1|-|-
TGCGCCACCCGGGCTGTTGGCGGGATTGATGAGCAGTTCTTC
CATRAVGGIDEQFF
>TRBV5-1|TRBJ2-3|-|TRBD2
TGCGCCAGCAGCTTGGCAGCGGGAGGACCAGATACGCAGTATTTT
CASSLAAGGPDTQYF
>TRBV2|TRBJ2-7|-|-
TGTGCCAGCAGTGCAGGAGGCTCCTACGAGCAGTACTTC
CASSAGGSYEQYF
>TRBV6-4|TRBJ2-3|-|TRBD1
TGTGCTAGCAGCGGACAGGGAGGCACAGATACGCAGTATTTT
CASSGQGGTDTQYF
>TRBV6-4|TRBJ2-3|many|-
TGTGCCAGCAGTGACGGGACAAGCACAGATACGCAGTATTTT
CASSDGTSTDTQYF
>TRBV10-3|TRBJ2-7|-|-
TGTGCCATCAGTGAGTCAGGTAGTAACGAGCAGTACTTC
CAISESGSNEQYF
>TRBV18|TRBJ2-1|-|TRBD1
TGTGCCAGCTCCTCCATTCAACAGGGGGCCAATTTCGTTGACAATGAGCAGTTCTTC
CASSSIQQGANFVDNEQFF
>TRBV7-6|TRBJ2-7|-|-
TGTGCCAGCAGCTTAGGGGTGGGTTACGAGCAGTACTTC
CASSLGVGYEQYF
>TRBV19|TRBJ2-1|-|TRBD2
TGTGCCAGTAGTATCCATAGCGGGAGGCAAGAGCAGTTCTTC
CASSIHSGRQEQFF
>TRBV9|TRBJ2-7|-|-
TGTGCCAGCAGCGCCGGGACACATTACGAGCAGTACTTC
CASSAGTHYEQYF
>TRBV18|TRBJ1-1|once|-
TGTGCCAGCTCACCACTTAGGGAGGACACTGAAGCTTTCTTT
CASSPLREDTEAFF
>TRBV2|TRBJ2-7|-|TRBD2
TGTGCCAGCAGCTTACCGGGACTAGCATACGGGCAGTACTTC
CASSLPGLAYGQYF
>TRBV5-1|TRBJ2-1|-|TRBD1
TGCGCCAGCAGCCCGGAGGGACAGGGTCTCAATGAGCAGTTCTTC
CASSPEGQGLNEQFF
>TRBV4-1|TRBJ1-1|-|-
TGCGCCAGCAGCCAAGAACTGGGACGGATAGCCGCCACTGAAGCTTTCTTT
CASSQELGRIAATEAFF
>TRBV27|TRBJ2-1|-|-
TGTGCCAGCAGCCCTATCGGGCTCGCGGGGTACAATGAGCAGTTCTTC
CASSPIGLAGYNEQFF
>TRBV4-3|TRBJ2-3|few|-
TGCGCCAGCAGCCAAGATGGGGGCAGGGATACGCAGTATTTT
CASSQDGGRDTQYF